These T cell receptor beta chains were read from a single sample in a study of Ad26.COV2.S vaccination and SARS-CoV-2 variants. Sequencing used immunoSEQ multiplex PCR; TCRdb keeps in-frame clones, though not all of them. In the table there are about 480,000 clones, about 83% of which are singletons. Sequencing was performed on peripheral blood, taken in a trial of Ad26.COV2.S vaccine versus placebo. Receptors originate from a person between 18 and 59 years old who received the Ad26.COV2.S COVID-19 vaccine or a placebo. Both conserved end residues are part of each CDR3. A D gene is named only where the DNA matches it firmly. The size field is filled for only some rows; it gives once, few, many or a size class.

J | D | V | size | CDR3 | DNA
TRBJ2-1 | TRBD2 | TRBV19 | NA | CATIAQAGTPVGEQFF | TGTGCCACCATTGCCCAAGCGGGAACTCCGGTCGGAGAGCAGTTCTTC
TRBJ2-1 | NA | TRBV29-1 | NA | CSVPGPPHNEQFF | TGCAGCGTTCCTGGCCCGCCCCACAATGAGCAGTTCTTC
TRBJ2-7 | NA | TRBV30 | NA | CAFRDGTYEQYF | TGTGCCTTCCGGGACGGAACCTACGAGCAGTACTTC
TRBJ2-5 | TRBD2 | TRBV29-1 | NA | CSGTSGYGAQYF | TGCAGCGGGACTAGCGGCTACGGGGCCCAGTACTTC
TRBJ2-3 | NA | TRBV7-2 | NA | CASSGVRADTQYF | TGTGCCAGCAGCGGAGTTCGGGCAGATACGCAGTATTTT
TRBJ2-1 | NA | TRBV10-3 | NA | CAISTPDRGGDNEQFF | TGTGCCATCAGCACTCCAGACAGGGGAGGGGACAATGAGCAGTTCTTC
TRBJ1-6 | TRBD1 | TRBV4-1 | NA | CASSQPGQGALSLHF | TGCGCCAGCAGCCAACCGGGACAGGGGGCGTTATCCCTCCACTTT
TRBJ1-5 | NA | TRBV28 | NA | CASSNSGGPNQPQHF | TGTGCCAGCAGTAACAGCGGGGGGCCAAATCAGCCCCAGCATTTT
TRBJ1-1 | NA | TRBV5-1 | NA | CASSRLIDSFGTEAFF | TGCGCCAGCAGCCGACTTATCGACAGCTTCGGCACTGAAGCTTTCTTT
TRBJ2-3 | TRBD1 | TRBV6-2/TRBV6-3 | NA | CASSYARDRGLVDTQYF | TGTGCCAGCAGTTACGCCCGGGACAGGGGGTTAGTGGATACGCAGTATTTT
TRBJ2-1 | TRBD2 | TRBV20-1 | NA | CSASKPGTSDNEQFF | TGCAGTGCTAGTAAACCCGGGACTAGTGATAATGAGCAGTTCTTC
TRBJ2-7 | TRBD1 | TRBV7-9 | NA | CASSPPGTGVSEQYF | TGTGCCAGCAGCCCGCCGGGGACAGGCGTCTCCGAGCAGTACTTC
TRBJ1-1 | NA | TRBV15 | NA | CATSGGRNLFAEAFF | TGTGCCACCAGCGGGGGACGGAATCTCTTCGCTGAAGCTTTCTTT
TRBJ2-1 | TRBD2 | TRBV3-1/TRBV3-2 | NA | CASGLAGWGWNEQFF | TGTGCCAGCGGACTAGCGGGATGGGGATGGAATGAGCAGTTCTTC
TRBJ2-1 | TRBD2 | TRBV16 | NA | CASSQGTSAYNEQFF | TGTGCCAGCAGCCAGGGGACTAGCGCCTACAATGAGCAGTTCTTC
TRBJ1-3 | NA | TRBV30 | NA | CAWKGSPGNTIYF | TGTGCCTGGAAAGGGAGCCCTGGAAACACCATATATTTT
TRBJ1-2 | NA | TRBV7-3 | NA | CASSPYLGSPYGYTF | TGTGCCAGCAGCCCTTACTTGGGGTCGCCTTATGGCTACACCTTC
TRBJ1-1 | NA | TRBV29-1 | once | CSVPGEGYTEAFF | TGCAGCGTTCCGGGGGAGGGCTACACTGAAGCTTTCTTT
TRBJ2-7 | TRBD2 | TRBV10-3 | NA | CAISPLAGGPGEQYF | TGTGCCATCAGCCCTCTAGCGGGAGGGCCGGGCGAGCAGTACTTC
TRBJ1-1 | NA | TRBV19 | few | CASSPPAPGLLSRTEAFF | TGTGCCAGTAGTCCCCCGGCCCCCGGATTATTAAGCCGCACTGAAGCTTTCTTT
TRBJ2-1 | NA | TRBV12-3/TRBV12-4 | NA | CASSLMGRGEQFF | TGTGCCAGCAGTTTAATGGGTCGGGGTGAGCAGTTCTTC
TRBJ2-7 | TRBD2 | TRBV5-1 | NA | CASRFETGLGEQYF | TGCGCCAGCAGATTTGAAACGGGACTAGGTGAGCAGTACTTC
TRBJ1-1 | NA | TRBV12-3/TRBV12-4 | NA | CASRLMNTEAFF | TGTGCCAGCAGATTAATGAACACTGAAGCTTTCTTT
TRBJ2-1 | NA | TRBV30 | NA | CAWTPPGAYNEQFF | TGTGCCTGGACCCCGCCGGGAGCCTACAATGAGCAGTTCTTC
TRBJ2-5 | NA | TRBV18 | NA | CASSTGFYQETQYF | TGTGCCAGCTCAACGGGGTTCTACCAAGAGACCCAGTACTTC
TRBJ1-5 | NA | TRBV5-8 | once | CASSLNSGNNQPQHF | TGTGCCAGCAGCTTAAATTCCGGGAACAATCAGCCCCAGCATTTT
TRBJ1-3 | NA | TRBV19 | NA | CASNSRRSSGNTIYF | TGTGCCAGTAATAGCCGTAGGAGCTCTGGAAACACCATATATTTT
TRBJ2-7 | NA | TRBV24-1 | NA | CATSDPASYEQYF | TGTGCCACCAGTGATCCCGCCTCCTACGAGCAGTACTTC
TRBJ1-1 | NA | TRBV19 | NA | CASSPPGHGMGGTEAFF | TGTGCCAGTAGCCCACCGGGACACGGCATGGGGGGGACTGAAGCTTTCTTT
TRBJ1-5 | TRBD1 | TRBV9 | NA | CASSKGTGNQPQHF | TGTGCCAGCAGCAAAGGGACAGGGAATCAGCCCCAGCATTTT